The text below deals with one TCR beta chain. The antigen is not known. One end of the junction varies from germline; a read error may be responsible. These data belong to a study of cytomegalovirus exposure and HLA in healthy donors. General observations from the study: Presence/absence analysis assumed near-uniform sequencing depth across donors.

The CDR3 length is 13 residues. Germline CDR1 is SGHRS and CDR2 is YFSETQ. Researchers ran the PCR with 60 Vbeta and 13 Jbeta primers. TCRdb's copy holds only in-frame clones and misses some; the assay was immunoSEQ multiplex PCR. Among under 150,000 clones listed, approximately 75% were seen once. Specimen: PBMCs. The sequence came from a woman between 40 and 55 years old in good health and CMV-seropositive. The V call is TRBV5-1, the J call TRBJ2-5; TRBD2 might be the D (6 bases). CDR3 in DNA: TGCGCCGGCAGCCCAGGGACTTCGGAGACCCAGTACTTC. Its translation is CAGSPGTSETQYF.